Below, 29 T cell receptor beta chains from the same sample are listed, as sequenced in a study of T cell responses to AZD1222 COVID-19 vaccine. Data came from immunoSEQ multiplex PCR; TCRdb stores just in-frame clones and leaves some out. The sample contains 90,000 to 110,000 clones, approximately 87% of which appear only once. This specimen was peripheral blood, taken 28 days after the second AZD1222 dose. The receptors derive from an adult who received the AZD1222 COVID-19 vaccine.

The V call is TRBV28, the J call TRBJ1-3, with D possibly TRBD1 on 6 matching bases. This CDR3 contains 16 residues. With 6 bases removed from V and 0 bases from J, the gap between germline ends came to 15 bases. Germline V CDR1 and CDR2: MDHEN, SYDVKM. Here the CDR3 reads CASRGAGANSGNTIYF. CDR3 nucleotide sequence: TGTGCCAGCAGGGGGGCTGGGGCGAACTCTGGAAACACCATATATTTT.

This clone appeared a single time. This chain links TRBV5-5 with TRBJ2-3; 8 bases map to TRBD2. The CDR3 consists of 14 residues. CDR1 is SGHKS, CDR2 YYEKEE, per germline (reference sequence). Trimming cost V 4 bases and J 1 base; bases outside gene matches: 2. The CDR3 DNA follows: TGTGCCAGCAGCCCGGGAGGGGGCACAGATACGCAGTATTTT. Encoded protein: CASSPGGGTDTQYF.

The genes are TRBV3-1 (or the pseudogene TRBV3-2) and TRBJ1-5; D unclear. The germline V and J ends were trimmed by 0 bases and 5 bases, with 5 bases remaining between them. Germline V CDR1 and CDR2: LGHDT, YNNKEL (reference sequence). The CDR3 has 13 amino acids. The CDR3: CASSQDEYQPQHF. CDR3 nucleotides: TGTGCCAGCAGCCAAGACGAGTATCAGCCCCAGCATTTT.

V usage is TRBV10-3 and J usage is TRBJ2-1, with D possibly matching TRBD2 (6 bases). The CDR3 has 12 residues. CDR1 and CDR2 (germline): ENHRY, SYGVKD. Trimming pared 8 bases from V and 10 bases from J, leaving 15 bases between. For the CDR3, the DNA is TGTGCCATCCGCCCACAGGCGGGGGAGCAGTTCTTC. This codes for CAIRPQAGEQFF.

For the CDR3, the DNA is TGTGCCACCAGTGAAGAGGGACGTTCCTACGAGCAGTACTTC. It specifies CATSEEGRSYEQYF. The chain has TRBV24-1 and TRBJ2-7, with D perhaps matching TRBD1 or TRBD2 (5 bases each). The length of the CDR3 is 14 residues. The V end was cut by 4 bases, the J end by 1 base, with 10 bases between. The germline gives CDR1 KGHDR, CDR2 SFDVKD.

The chain recombines TRBV30 with TRBJ1-3; 9 bases align to TRBD1. Germline CDR1 and CDR2: GTSNPN and SVGIG (reference sequence). Trimming took 6 bases from V and 2 from J; bases not matched to a gene: 5. This CDR3 is 14 amino acids long. CDR3 in DNA: TGTGCCTGTAACAGGGGGCACGCTGGAAACACCATATATTTT. Protein sequence: CACNRGHAGNTIYF.

This rearrangement joins TRBV29-1 to TRBJ2-4, with D possibly being TRBD2 (6 bases). Per germline, CDR1 SQVTM and CDR2 ANQGSEA. The length of the CDR3 is 14 residues. Trimming removed 7 bases at V and 0 bases at J, with 13 bases between. CDR3 in amino acids: CSARDFIAKNIQYF. In nucleotides, the CDR3 is TGCAGCGCCCGGGACTTCATAGCCAAAAACATTCAGTACTTC. Full variable domain (remainder filled in from reference TRBV29-1 and TRBJ2-4): SAVISQKPSRDICQRGTSLTIQCQVDSQVTMMFWYRQQPGQSLTLIATANQGSEATYESGFVIDKFPISRPNLTFSTLTVSNMSPEDSSIYLCSARDFIAKNIQYFGAGTRLSVL.

The rearrangement joins TRBV4-2 to TRBJ2-1; 8 bases map to TRBD2. The CDR3 covers 15 residues. Germline V gene lookup returns CDR1 LGHNA and CDR2 YNFKEQ. The V and J ends lost 0 bases and 4 bases, in that order; junction bases with no gene match: 2. CDR3 region: CASSQDSGIYNEQFF. DNA for the CDR3: TGTGCCAGCAGCCAAGATAGCGGGATTTACAATGAGCAGTTCTTC.

V gene TRBV5-6 combines with J gene TRBJ2-7; 10 bases agree with TRBD2. The V gene's germline CDR1 is SGHDT and CDR2 YYEEEE. The CDR3 runs to 15 residues. Losses at the gene ends were 3 bases for V and 3 bases for J; bases not matched to a gene: 6. CDR3 protein: CASSSSSGSRYEQYF. CDR3 coding DNA: TGTGCCAGCAGCTCTTCTAGCGGGAGCCGCTACGAGCAGTACTTC.

This chain connects TRBV6-1 to TRBJ2-6; D uncertain. There are 17 residues in the CDR3. Trimming cost V 3 bases and J 3 bases, with 15 bases left between them. In germline, CDR1 is MNHNS, CDR2 SASEGT. CDR3: CASSDRANGDGANVLTF. DNA for the CDR3: TGTGCCAGCAGTGACCGGGCCAATGGGGATGGGGCCAACGTCCTGACTTTC.

The J gene is TRBJ2-3, the V gene TRBV7-3; D call uncertain. Trimming left V 4 bases short and J 1 base short, with 21 bases between. This CDR3 spans 18 amino acids. Germline V lookup: CDR1 SGHTA, CDR2 FQGTGA. DNA for the CDR3: TGTGCCAGCAGCTCCGCCTTCCCGGCTAGTGTTGGCACAGATACGCAGTATTTT. As protein: CASSSAFPASVGTDTQYF.

This sequence joins TRBV18 and TRBJ1-1, with 7 bases matching TRBD1. The CDR3 covers 14 residues. V lost 3 bases and J lost 11; bases outside the gene matches: 12. CDR1 KGHSH and CDR2 LQKENI come from the germline V gene. The CDR3 protein is CASSPVEGANEAFF. The CDR3 bases are TGTGCCAGCTCACCTGTGGAGGGGGCGAATGAGGCTTTCTTT.

The gene calls are TRBV18 and TRBJ2-3; D is possibly TRBD2 (5 bases). This CDR3 is built from 16 residues. Germline values: CDR1 KGHSH, CDR2 LQKENI. V was cut by 3 bases and J by 2 bases, with 15 bases left in between. The CDR3 nucleotides read TGTGCCAGCTCACCCTCCCCGCGGGCCTTCACAGATACGCAGTATTTT. Protein sequence: CASSPSPRAFTDTQYF.

The chain employs TRBV13 and TRBJ2-5; D is unresolved. This CDR3 spans 12 amino acids. V was pared by 4 bases and J by 5 bases, with 8 bases between. Looked up from germline, CDR1 is PRHDT and CDR2 is FYEKMQ (reference sequence). The CDR3 region has the DNA TGTGCCAGCAGCTCCCCCGGGGAGACCCAGTACTTC. Translated, it gives CASSSPGETQYF.

The chain carries TRBV29-1 and TRBJ2-2, with a tentative D call TRBD1 (5 bases). CDR1 and CDR2 (germline): SQVTM, ANQGSEA. The CDR3 loop spans 14 amino acids. V lost 2 bases and J 8 bases, leaving 15 bases between the germline ends. The chain's CDR3 is CSVESRRVGGELFF. The DNA for the CDR3 is TGCAGCGTTGAATCCCGCAGGGTGGGAGGGGAGCTGTTTTTT.

This chain uses TRBV29-1 with TRBJ1-2; TRBD1 matches at 7 bases. This CDR3 contains 14 residues. The junction had 10 bases not matched to a gene; V was cut back by 6 bases and J by 3 bases. Germline V gene lookup returns CDR1 SQVTM and CDR2 ANQGSEA. CDR3 sequence: CSVRQGRRDYGYTF. In DNA form, the CDR3 reads TGCAGCGTACGACAGGGAAGGAGGGACTATGGCTACACCTTC.

This chain uses TRBV28 with TRBJ1-4; D unresolved. Trimming removed 6 bases at V and 6 bases at J, with 29 bases between. Germline CDR1 is MDHEN and CDR2 is SYDVKM. This CDR3 has 19 residues. The CDR3 DNA reads as TGTGCCAGCAGCCTTTTCCATCGGGGTCGAGGAGTATTGGATGAAAAACTGTTTTTT. Its translation: CASSLFHRGRGVLDEKLFF.

This chain uses TRBV11-2 with TRBJ1-2, with a weak D call TRBD1 (6 bases). There are 15 residues in the CDR3. From germline, CDR1 is SGHAT and CDR2 FQNNGV. V lost 5 bases and J lost 5, with 18 bases in between. In nucleotides, the CDR3 is TGTGCCAGCAGCCTCCGGGACACCGATCCTTATGGCTACACCTTC. It codes for CASSLRDTDPYGYTF. Full variable domain (missing parts from reference TRBV11-2 and TRBJ1-2): EAGVAQSPRYKIIEKRQSVAFWCNPISGHATLYWYQQILGQGPKLLIQFQNNGVVDDSQLPKDRFSAERLKGVDSTLKIQPAKLEDSAVYLCASSLRDTDPYGYTFGSGTRLTVV.

V is TRBV19 and J is TRBJ1-3, with no clear D. V was pared by 3 bases and J by 2 bases, with 8 bases between. The CDR3 spans 14 residues. Germline-derived CDR1 and CDR2 are LNHDA and SQIVND (reference sequence). The CDR3 region has the DNA TGTGCCAGTAGTATTGGCGTTCCTGGAAACACCATATATTTT. It is translated as CASSIGVPGNTIYF.

The V gene is TRBV19, the J gene TRBJ1-1; TRBD1 aligns across 8 bases. The CDR3 is made up of 15 amino acids. Per germline, CDR1 LNHDA and CDR2 SQIVND (reference sequence). The junction had 6 bases not matched to a gene; V was cut back by 4 bases and J by 2 bases. The CDR3 region has the DNA TGTGCCAGTAGTAAAAGGACAGGGCTAAACACTGAAGCTTTCTTT. Its protein is CASSKRTGLNTEAFF.

V usage is TRBV11-1 and J usage is TRBJ1-6, with TRBD1 matching 9 bases. Germline V gene data show CDR1 as SGHAT and CDR2 as FQDESV (reference sequence). This CDR3 has 14 residues. V dropped 5 bases and J dropped 10; count of bases not matched to a gene: 6. CDR3 bases: TGTGCCAGCAGCGGGGACAGGGTCGGATCACCCCTCCACTTT. This sequence encodes CASSGDRVGSPLHF.

The sample holds a few counts of this clone. The rearrangement uses TRBV12-2 and TRBJ2-7; the table's D gene call, TRBD1, was not cross checked with the DNA. TRBV12-2 is a pseudogene. The CDR3 runs to 16 residues. The CDR3 loop reads CASRSPRTRYAYEQYF. The CDR3 DNA reads as TGTGCAAGTCGCTCCCCCCGGACAAGATATGCCTACGAGCAGTACTTC.

The gene calls are TRBV28 and TRBJ1-2, with TRBD1 as a possible D gene (5 bases). The CDR3 length is 16 residues. Trimming took off 5 bases at V and 1 base at J, with 17 bases between the two ends. The germline gives CDR1 MDHEN, CDR2 SYDVKM. The CDR3 DNA is TGTGCCAGCAGTCTCGCGCCCAGGGAGAATAACTATGGCTACACCTTC. Its translation is CASSLAPRENNYGYTF.

This clone was seen only a few times. CDR3 protein: CASSPEQGAGQPQHF. The CDR3 nucleotides read TGTGCCAGCAGTCCTGAACAGGGGGCAGGACAGCCCCAGCATTTT. This rearrangement joins TRBV6-4 to TRBJ1-5; 9 bases map to TRBD1. This CDR3 is 15 amino acids long. Germline V lookup: CDR1 MRHNA, CDR2 SNTAGT. V was clipped by 5 bases and J by 7 bases; unmatched bases: 9.

The chain joins TRBV2 to TRBJ2-6, with TRBD1 as a possible D gene (5 bases). The germline V gene has CDR1 SNHLY and CDR2 FYNNEI. The CDR3 is 14 amino acids. V gave up 4 bases and J gave up 2 bases, with 6 bases separating them. The CDR3 DNA follows: TGTGCCAGCAGTGGGACAACTGGGGCCAACGTCCTGACTTTC. It yields the protein CASSGTTGANVLTF.

The chain employs TRBV24-1 and TRBJ2-7, with 7 positions matching TRBD1. V gave up 2 bases and J gave up 5 bases; unmatched junction bases: 5. The CDR3 length is 14 residues. Germline assignment: CDR1 KGHDR and CDR2 SFDVKD. CDR3 sequence reads: CATSDSPQGDEQYF. DNA for the CDR3: TGTGCCACCAGTGATTCGCCTCAGGGGGACGAGCAGTACTTC.

Note on this clone: Other nucleotide sequences from this sample produce the same CDR3. This chain connects TRBV5-8 to TRBJ1-5; tentatively, D is TRBD1 (6 bases). CDR3 size: 15 residues. The germline gives CDR1 SGHTS, CDR2 YDEGEE. The V gene lost 4 bases and the J gene lost 0 bases, with 11 bases spanning the gap. DNA for the CDR3: TGTGCCAGCAGCCTGACAGGTTATAGCAATCAGCCCCAGCATTTT. This codes for CASSLTGYSNQPQHF.

The gene calls are TRBV5-1 and TRBJ2-3; D might be TRBD1 or TRBD2, each matching 5 bases. Germline V CDR1 and CDR2: SGHRS, YFSETQ. V shed 0 bases and J shed 4 bases, with 15 bases lying between them. This CDR3 is 16 amino acids long. CDR3: CASSLAGTPSPDTQYF. For the CDR3, the DNA is TGCGCCAGCAGCTTGGCAGGGACCCCTAGCCCAGATACGCAGTATTTT.

The gene calls are TRBV5-1 and TRBJ2-4, with 10 bases lining up with TRBD2. CDR1 SGHRS and CDR2 YFSETQ come from the germline V gene. After removal of 4 bases from V and 8 bases from J, the junction contained 15 bases not matched to a gene. The CDR3 loop spans 17 amino acids. The DNA of the CDR3 is TGCGCCAGCAGCAACGCGGCCTCAAGCGGGAGGGCCTACATTCAGTACTTC. Translation: CASSNAASSGRAYIQYF.